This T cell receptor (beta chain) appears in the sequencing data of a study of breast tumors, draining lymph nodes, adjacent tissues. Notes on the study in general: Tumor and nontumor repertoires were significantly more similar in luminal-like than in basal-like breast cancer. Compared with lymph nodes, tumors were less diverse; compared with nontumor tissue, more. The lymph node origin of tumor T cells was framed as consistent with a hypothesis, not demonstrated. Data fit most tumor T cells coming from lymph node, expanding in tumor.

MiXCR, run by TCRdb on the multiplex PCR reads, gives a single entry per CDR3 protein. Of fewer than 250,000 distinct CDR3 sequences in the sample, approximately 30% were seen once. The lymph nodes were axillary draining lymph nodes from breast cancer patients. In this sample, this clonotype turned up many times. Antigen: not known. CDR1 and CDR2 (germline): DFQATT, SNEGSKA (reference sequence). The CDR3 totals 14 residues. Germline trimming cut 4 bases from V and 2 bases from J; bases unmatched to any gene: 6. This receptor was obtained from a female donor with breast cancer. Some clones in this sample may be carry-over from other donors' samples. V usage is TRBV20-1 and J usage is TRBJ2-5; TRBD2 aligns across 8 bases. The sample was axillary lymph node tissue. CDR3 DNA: TGCAGTGCTAAAGCGGGAGTGGGGCAAGAGACCCAGTACTTC. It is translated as CSAKAGVGQETQYF.